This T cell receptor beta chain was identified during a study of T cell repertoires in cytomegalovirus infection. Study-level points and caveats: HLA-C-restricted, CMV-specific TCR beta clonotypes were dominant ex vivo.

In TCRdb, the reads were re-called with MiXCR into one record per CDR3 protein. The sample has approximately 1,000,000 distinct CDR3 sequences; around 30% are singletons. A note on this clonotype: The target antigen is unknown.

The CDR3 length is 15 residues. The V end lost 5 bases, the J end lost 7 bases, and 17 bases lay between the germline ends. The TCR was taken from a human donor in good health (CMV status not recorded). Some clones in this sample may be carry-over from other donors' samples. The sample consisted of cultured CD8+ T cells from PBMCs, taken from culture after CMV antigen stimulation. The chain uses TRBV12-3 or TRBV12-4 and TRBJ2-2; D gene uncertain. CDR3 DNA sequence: TGTGCCAGCAGTATCGACTCTCTTGGTGGCGGGGAGCTGTTTTTT. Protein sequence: CASSIDSLGGGELFF.